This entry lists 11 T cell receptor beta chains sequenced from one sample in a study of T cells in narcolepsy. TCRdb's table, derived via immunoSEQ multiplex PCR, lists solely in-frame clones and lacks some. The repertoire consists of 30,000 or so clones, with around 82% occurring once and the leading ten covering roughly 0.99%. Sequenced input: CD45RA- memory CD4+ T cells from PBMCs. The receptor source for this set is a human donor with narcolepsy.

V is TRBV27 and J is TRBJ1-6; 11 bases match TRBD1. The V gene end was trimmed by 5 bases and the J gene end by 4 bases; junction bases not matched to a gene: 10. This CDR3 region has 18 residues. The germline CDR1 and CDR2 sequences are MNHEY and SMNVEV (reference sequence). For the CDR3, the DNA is TGTGCCAGCAGTCCACCGGGACAGGGGGGACCTTATAATTCACCCCTCCACTTT. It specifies CASSPPGQGGPYNSPLHF.

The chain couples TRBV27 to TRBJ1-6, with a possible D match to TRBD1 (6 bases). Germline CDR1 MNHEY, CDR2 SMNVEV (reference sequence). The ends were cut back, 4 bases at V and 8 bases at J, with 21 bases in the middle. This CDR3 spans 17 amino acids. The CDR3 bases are TGTGCCAGCAGTTATAGGCCATCCGGGACACAGGATTCACCCCTCCACTTT. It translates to CASSYRPSGTQDSPLHF.

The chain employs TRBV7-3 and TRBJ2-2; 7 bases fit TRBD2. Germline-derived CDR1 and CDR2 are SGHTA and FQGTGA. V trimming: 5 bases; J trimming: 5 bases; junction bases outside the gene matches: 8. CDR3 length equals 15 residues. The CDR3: CASSEAGVQTGELFF. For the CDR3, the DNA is TGTGCCAGCAGCGAGGCGGGAGTGCAGACCGGGGAGCTGTTTTTT.

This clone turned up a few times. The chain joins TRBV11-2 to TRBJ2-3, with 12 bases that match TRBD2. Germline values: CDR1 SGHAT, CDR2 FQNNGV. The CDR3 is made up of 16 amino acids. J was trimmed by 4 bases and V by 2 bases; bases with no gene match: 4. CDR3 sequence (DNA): TGTGCCAGCAGCTTATCGGCTAGCGGGGGGGCAGATACGCAGTATTTT. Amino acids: CASSLSASGGADTQYF.

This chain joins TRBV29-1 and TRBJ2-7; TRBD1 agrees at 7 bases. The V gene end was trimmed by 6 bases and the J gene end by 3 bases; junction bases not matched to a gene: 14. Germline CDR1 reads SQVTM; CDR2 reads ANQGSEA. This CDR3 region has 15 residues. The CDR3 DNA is TGCAGCGTCGCCGATCGACAGGGTTCGAGCTACGAGCAGTACTTC. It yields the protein CSVADRQGSSYEQYF.

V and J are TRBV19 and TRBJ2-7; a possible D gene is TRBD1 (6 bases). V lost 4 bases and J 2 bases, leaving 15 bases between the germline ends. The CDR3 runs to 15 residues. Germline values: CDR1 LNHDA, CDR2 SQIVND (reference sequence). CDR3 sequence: CASSTSDSRAYEQYF. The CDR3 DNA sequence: TGTGCCAGTAGTACCTCGGACAGCCGTGCCTACGAGCAGTACTTC.

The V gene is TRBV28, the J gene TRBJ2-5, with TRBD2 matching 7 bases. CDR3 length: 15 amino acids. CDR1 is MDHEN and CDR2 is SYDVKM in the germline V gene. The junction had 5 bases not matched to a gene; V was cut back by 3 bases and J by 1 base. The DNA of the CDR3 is TGTGCCAGCAGTTTCTCCGGGACTACCCAAGAGACCCAGTACTTC. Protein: CASSFSGTTQETQYF.

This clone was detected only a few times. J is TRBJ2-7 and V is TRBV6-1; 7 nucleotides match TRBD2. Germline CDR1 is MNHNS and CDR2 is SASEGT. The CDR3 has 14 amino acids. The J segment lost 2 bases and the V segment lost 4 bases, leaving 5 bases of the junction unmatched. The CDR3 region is CASSGGRVPYEQYF. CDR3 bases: TGTGCCAGCAGTGGAGGGAGGGTTCCCTACGAGCAGTACTTC.

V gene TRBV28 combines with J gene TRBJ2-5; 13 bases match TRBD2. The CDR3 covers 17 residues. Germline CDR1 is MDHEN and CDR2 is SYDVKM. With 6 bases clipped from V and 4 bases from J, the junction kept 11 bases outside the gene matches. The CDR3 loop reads CASRLNPGLAGSETQYF. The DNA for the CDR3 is TGTGCCAGCAGACTGAATCCGGGACTAGCGGGGTCAGAGACCCAGTACTTC.

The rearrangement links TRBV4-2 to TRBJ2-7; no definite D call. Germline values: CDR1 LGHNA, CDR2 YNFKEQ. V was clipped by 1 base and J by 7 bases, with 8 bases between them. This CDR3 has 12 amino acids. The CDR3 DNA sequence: TGTGCCAGCAGCCAAGCGCCCCAAGAGCAGTACTTC. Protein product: CASSQAPQEQYF.

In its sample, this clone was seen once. The CDR3 region is CASSGNGRVQETQYF. In DNA form, the CDR3 reads TGTGCCAGCAGTGGCAATGGTAGGGTCCAAGAGACCCAGTACTTC. This chain connects TRBV28 to TRBJ2-5, with D uncertain. The V gene's germline CDR1 is MDHEN and CDR2 SYDVKM. V lost 5 bases, J lost 1 base, and 14 bases lay in between. This CDR3 has 15 residues.